This TCR beta chain stems from a study of cytomegalovirus exposure and HLA in healthy donors. Donors came from a validation cohort of fewer than 150 subjects, distinct from the first 666-subject cohort. The data were produced by immunoSEQ multiplex PCR, yet TCRdb's version contains in-frame clones alone and is incomplete. The sample carries fewer than 200,000 clones, 86% recorded once. There are 14 residues in the CDR3. V lost 5 bases and J lost 1, with 11 bases in between. Germline V gives CDR1 SEHNR, CDR2 FQNEAQ (reference sequence). The sequencing sample was made of PBMCs. This clonotype was sampled from a woman aged 30 to 39 in good health and CMV-seronegative. The chain carries TRBV7-9 and TRBJ1-1, with D unresolved. CDR3 region: CASSRQGGNTEAFF. The CDR3 DNA reads TGTGCCAGCAGCCGTCAAGGCGGGAACACTGAAGCTTTCTTT.